The 11 T cell receptor beta chains presented below share a single source sample, sequenced in a study of neurological immune-mediated disorders. TCRdb recomputed calls from the 5' RACE reads with MiXCR, one row per CDR3 protein. This table holds approximately 86,000 distinct CDR3 sequences, just over 2.5% found once. Sequencing was carried out using PBMCs. All receptors derive from a woman in her 30s with multiple sclerosis.

This clonotype was found many times. This chain links TRBV5-1 with TRBJ2-7, with D maybe TRBD1 (6 bases). CDR3 length equals 14 residues. The V end was cut by 7 bases, the J end by 2 bases, with 16 bases between. CDR1 and CDR2 from the germline V gene are SGHRS and YFSETQ. In DNA, the CDR3 is TGCGCCAGCTCCCCTTGGGACACAACCTACGAGCAGTACTTC. It is translated as CASSPWDTTYEQYF.

This clonotype was observed a handful of times. Possible read error: a much larger clone is one base away. The chain uses TRBV7-2 and TRBJ2-5; D not certain. There are 14 residues in the CDR3. The germline V gene encodes CDR1 SGHTA and CDR2 FQGNSA. CDR3 coding DNA: TGTGCCAGCAGCGGCTGGGGTGGCCCGGAGAACCAGTACTTC. Translation: CASSGWGGPENQYF.

This clonotype was counted ten times or more. The V gene is TRBV6-1, the J gene TRBJ2-7; 9 bases match TRBD1. This CDR3 contains 14 residues. CDR1 MNHNS and CDR2 SASEGT come from the germline V gene. J lost 3 bases, V lost 3 bases, and 3 bases had no gene match. This chain's CDR3 is CASSEGQGFYEQYF. CDR3 DNA sequence: TGTGCCAGCAGTGAGGGACAGGGTTTCTACGAGCAGTACTTC.

This clonotype was found many times. Written as DNA, the CDR3 is TGCGCCAGCAGCACTCCACGGACTGGCTACACCTTC. Its protein is CASSTPRTGYTF. This chain links TRBV5-1 with TRBJ1-2; D unclear. V was pared by 4 bases and J by 7 bases, with 11 bases between. This CDR3 is built from 12 residues. Per germline, CDR1 SGHRS and CDR2 YFSETQ.

Many counts were recorded for this clonotype. The V gene is TRBV20-1, the J gene TRBJ2-7, with D tentatively TRBD2 (6 bases). The CDR3 runs 12 residues. The germline V and J ends were trimmed by 5 bases and 4 bases, with 12 bases remaining between them. CDR1 and CDR2 from the germline V gene are DFQATT and SNEGSKA (reference sequence). CDR3 residues: CSAGLQVYEQYF. CDR3 DNA: TGCAGTGCTGGACTACAGGTATACGAGCAGTACTTC.

This clonotype has at least ten counts. The chain carries TRBV3-1 and TRBJ2-7, with 8 bases fitting TRBD2. The CDR3 is 16 amino acids. Germline V gene sequence: CDR1 LGHDT, CDR2 YNNKEL (reference sequence). After removal of 4 bases from V and 0 bases from J, the junction contained 8 bases not matched to a gene. This CDR3 is CASSPLGTSRSYEQYF. The CDR3 region has the DNA TGTGCCAGCAGCCCCCTCGGGACTAGTCGCTCCTACGAGCAGTACTTC.

Many counts were recorded for this clonotype. The rearrangement links TRBV10-3 to TRBJ2-1, with 8 bases aligning to TRBD2. The CDR3 spans 14 residues. Germline V gene sequence: CDR1 ENHRY, CDR2 SYGVKD. The V segment lost 11 bases and the J segment 4 bases; nucleotides outside the gene matches: 10. The CDR3 loop reads CASSWAGGYNEQFF. The CDR3 DNA reads as TGTGCCTCTAGCTGGGCGGGAGGTTACAATGAGCAGTTCTTC.

This clonotype was recorded a few times. Since a much larger clone is just one base distant, this may be a read error. This chain uses TRBV4-3 with TRBJ2-2; D is unresolved. Germline values: CDR1 LGHNA, CDR2 YSLEER. The CDR3 length is 12 residues. In DNA, the CDR3 is TGCGACAGCAGCGTTGGGGCCGGGGAGCTGTTTTTT. It encodes CDSSVGAGELFF.

This clonotype was detected ten times or more. The chain uses TRBV7-2 and TRBJ2-5, with 12 positions matching TRBD2. The CDR3 extends over 14 amino acids. CDR1 and CDR2 (germline): SGHTA, FQGNSA. Trimming took 2 bases from V and 9 from J; bases not matched to a gene: 4. CDR3 nucleotides: TGTGCCAGCAGCTTATCCCTAGCGGGGGGGGCCCAGTACTTC. Amino acids: CASSLSLAGGAQYF.

This clonotype occurred a few times. The V and J genes are TRBV11-2 and TRBJ1-2; TRBD1 matches at 8 bases. The ends lost 3 bases at V and 3 bases at J; junction bases unmatched: 3. The germline CDR1 and CDR2 sequences are SGHAT and FQNNGV. The CDR3 is made up of 14 amino acids. The CDR3 loop reads CASSLTGAHYGYTF. In DNA, the CDR3 is TGTGCCAGCAGCTTGACAGGGGCTCACTATGGCTACACCTTC.

This clonotype was detected ten times or more. The chain has TRBV11-3 and TRBJ2-1, with D maybe TRBD2 (7 bases). V shed 4 bases and J shed 8 bases, with 21 bases lying between them. Germline values: CDR1 SGHNT, CDR2 YENEEA. This CDR3 region has 16 residues. The CDR3 reads CASSSPGAGAGDEQFF. The DNA of the CDR3 is TGTGCCAGCAGCTCCCCAGGGGCGGGGGCCGGAGATGAGCAGTTCTTC.